This T cell receptor beta chain is from a study of radiation and T cells in renal cell carcinoma. The data were produced by immunoSEQ multiplex PCR, yet TCRdb's version contains in-frame clones alone and is incomplete. The sample includes about 150,000 clones, around nine tenths of them seen just once. The study's findings and limits: In blood, top tumor clones expanded by 2 weeks, shrinking by 4.

Sample time point: blood 4 weeks post-SBRT, at nephrectomy. Treatment denoted: 15 Gy SBRT to primary tumor, nephrectomy 4 weeks later. Nephrectomy followed 15 Gy stereotactic body radiation by 4 weeks. Blood was sampled at baseline, 2 weeks and 4 weeks after SBRT. The CDR3 runs 13 residues. Germline values: CDR1 SGDLS, CDR2 YYNGEE. For this clone: Antigen unknown.

The V and J genes are TRBV9 and TRBJ2-7; weak D call: TRBD2 (5 bases). Sequenced here: blood, sampled from a patient whose treatment included radiotherapy and nephrectomy. The origin of this receptor is a woman between 45 and 65 years old with renal cell carcinoma. DNA of the CDR3: TGTGCAAGTCAAAGGACGGAGGCCTACGAGCAGTACTTC. Protein sequence: CASQRTEAYEQYF.